The 7 T cell receptor beta chains below all came from one sample that was sequenced in a study of OX40 agonist ivuxolimab in advanced cancers. Only in-frame clones appear in the TCRdb table, and some are missing; sequencing was by immunoSEQ multiplex PCR. Of about 28,000 clones listed, more than 85% are singletons. The sequenced sample was CD4+ or CD8+ T cells sorted from blood, obtained in a trial of the OX40 agonist ivuxolimab. These receptors came from an adult with an advanced solid tumor such as melanoma, head and neck, liver or kidney cancer.

This clone qualifies as medium-sized. The gene calls are TRBV19 and TRBJ2-1, with D possibly matching TRBD2 (5 bases). CDR1 is LNHDA, CDR2 SQIVND, per germline (reference sequence). Trimming cost V 4 bases and J 4 bases, with 14 bases left between them. The CDR3 is 15 residues long. In nucleotides, the CDR3 is TGTGCCAGTAGTACCGAGAGGGTAAGGTACAATGAGCAGTTCTTC. Amino acids: CASSTERVRYNEQFF.

The V gene is TRBV27, the J gene TRBJ2-1, with D maybe TRBD2 (6 bases). The V and J ends lost 7 bases and 4 bases respectively, with 11 bases between them. The length of the CDR3 is 13 residues. Germline V gene lookup returns CDR1 MNHEY and CDR2 SMNVEV (reference sequence). In DNA form, the CDR3 reads TGTGCCAGCACCGGGAGAGGGTACAATGAGCAGTTCTTC. It encodes CASTGRGYNEQFF.

The rearrangement uses TRBV4-1 and TRBJ2-7; 7 bases line up with TRBD2. Germline assignment: CDR1 MGHRA and CDR2 YSYEKL. The CDR3 sequence is 19 residues long. The trim removed 1 base at V and 5 bases at J, leaving 20 bases unmatched. The CDR3 loop reads CASSQGAGGRSRSSHEQYF. CDR3 sequence (DNA): TGCGCCAGCAGCCAAGGCGCGGGCGGGAGAAGTAGGTCTTCCCACGAGCAGTACTTC.

The gene calls are TRBV10-3 and TRBJ2-3; 9 bases map to TRBD2. CDR3 length: 18 residues. In germline, CDR1 is ENHRY, CDR2 SYGVKD. The trim removed 2 bases at V and 2 bases at J, leaving 11 bases unmatched. This chain's CDR3 is CAISEPSGRRDFTDTQYF. For the CDR3, the DNA is TGTGCCATCAGTGAGCCGAGCGGGAGGCGGGATTTCACAGATACGCAGTATTTT.

The chain links TRBV7-9 to TRBJ2-7, with D tentatively TRBD1 (5 bases). Germline lookup yields CDR1 SEHNR and CDR2 FQNEAQ (reference sequence). Trimming removed 3 bases at V and 3 bases at J, with 12 bases between. The CDR3 spans 14 residues. The DNA for the CDR3 is TGTGCCAGCAGCTTGGGGCTGTTCCACTACGAGCAGTACTTC. This encodes CASSLGLFHYEQYF.

The gene calls are TRBV9 and TRBJ2-2, with TRBD2 matching over 9 bases. V lost 1 base and J lost 2; bases outside the gene matches: 6. Germline V gene lookup returns CDR1 SGDLS and CDR2 YYNGEE. The CDR3 covers 17 residues. Here the CDR3 DNA reads TGTGCCAGCAGCGTACCCGAGGGACTAGCCAACACCGGGGAGCTGTTTTTT. This translates into CASSVPEGLANTGELFF.

In this sample, this clone turned up once. J is TRBJ2-5 and V is TRBV14; 8 nucleotides match TRBD1. Germline assignment: CDR1 SGHDN and CDR2 FVKESK. With V trimmed by 4 bases and J by 3 bases, 4 bases remained unmatched. The CDR3 sequence is 14 residues long. The CDR3 DNA reads TGTGCCAGCAGCCTTCTGGACAGGGAAGAGACCCAGTACTTC. Encoded protein: CASSLLDREETQYF.